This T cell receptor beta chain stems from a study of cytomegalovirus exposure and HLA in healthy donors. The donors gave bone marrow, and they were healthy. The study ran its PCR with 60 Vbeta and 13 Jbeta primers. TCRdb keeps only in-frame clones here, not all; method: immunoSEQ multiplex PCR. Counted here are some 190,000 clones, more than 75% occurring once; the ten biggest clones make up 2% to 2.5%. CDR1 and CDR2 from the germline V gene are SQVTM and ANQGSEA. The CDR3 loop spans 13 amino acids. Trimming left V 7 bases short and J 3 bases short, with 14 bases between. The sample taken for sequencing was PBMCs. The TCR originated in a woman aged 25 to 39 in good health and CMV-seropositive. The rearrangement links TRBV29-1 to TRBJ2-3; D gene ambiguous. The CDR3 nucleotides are TGCAGCGCCTCACGGGTTTCGACAGATACGCAGTATTTT. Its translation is CSASRVSTDTQYF.